These 29 T cell receptor beta chains came from one sample sequenced in a study of OX40 agonist ivuxolimab in advanced cancers. Assay used: immunoSEQ multiplex PCR; TCRdb lists only in-frame clones, some missing. The sample lists 79,000 or so clones, roughly 85% seen once, with 0.5% to 0.7% in the top ten. The sequencing here drew on CD4+ or CD8+ T cells sorted from blood, taken in a trial of the OX40 agonist ivuxolimab. The receptors were gathered from an adult with an advanced solid tumor such as melanoma, head and neck, liver or kidney cancer.

The V gene is TRBV7-2, the J gene TRBJ2-1; no reliable D call. The CDR3 extends over 15 amino acids. Deletions cut 1 base from V and 6 bases from J, with 13 bases between. CDR1 and CDR2 (germline): SGHTA, FQGNSA. Written as DNA, the CDR3 is TGTGCCAGCAGCTTAGGCCCCACCTTAGGCAATGAGCAGTTCTTC. Its protein product is CASSLGPTLGNEQFF.

V is TRBV7-9 and J is TRBJ2-1, with D tentatively TRBD2 (6 bases). Germline V gene data show CDR1 as SEHNR and CDR2 as FQNEAQ (reference sequence). Trimming removed 5 bases from V and 4 bases from J, with 15 bases in between. This CDR3 has 15 amino acids. This CDR3 is CASSPTWGEYNEQFF. In DNA form, the CDR3 reads TGTGCCAGCAGCCCCACTTGGGGGGAGTACAATGAGCAGTTCTTC.

This sequence joins TRBV5-4 and TRBJ1-2; D is perhaps TRBD1 (5 bases). Deletions cut 6 bases from V and 4 bases from J, with 19 bases between. Germline loops: CDR1 SGHNT, CDR2 YYREEE (reference sequence). The CDR3 extends over 15 amino acids. In DNA, the CDR3 is TGTGCCAGCACCAGCTTCAGTGGGGCCGGCTATGGCTACACCTTC. This encodes CASTSFSGAGYGYTF.

This clone was picked up one time. The V gene is TRBV19, the J gene TRBJ1-3, with 9 positions matching TRBD1. Germline V gene lookup returns CDR1 LNHDA and CDR2 SQIVND (reference sequence). The CDR3 has 16 residues. V was clipped by 5 bases and J by 2 bases; unmatched bases: 7. CDR3 loop: CASSGDREGAGNTIYF. The DNA for the CDR3 is TGTGCCAGTAGTGGGGACAGGGAAGGGGCTGGAAACACCATATATTTT.

The chain carries TRBV5-4 and TRBJ2-1; 13 bases agree with TRBD2. Germline CDR1 and CDR2: SGHNT and YYREEE (reference sequence). Trimming took 1 base from V and 8 from J; bases not matched to a gene: 12. The CDR3 is 18 residues long. In DNA, the CDR3 is TGTGCCAGCAGCTTGTTGAGACTAGCGGGGGGAGTTGGGGATGAGCAGTTCTTC. Translating gives CASSLLRLAGGVGDEQFF.

The table lists this clone with a few counts. The V gene is TRBV6-5, the J gene TRBJ1-6; D possibly corresponds to TRBD1 (6 bases). The length of the CDR3 is 14 residues. Germline V CDR1 and CDR2: MNHEY, SVGAGI. Trimming cost V 6 bases and J 7 bases, with 13 bases left between them. CDR3: CASSPRGTNSPLHF. The CDR3 nucleotides are TGTGCCAGCAGCCCCAGGGGCACAAATTCACCCCTCCACTTT.

Only one count was recorded for this clone. V usage is TRBV7-8 and J usage is TRBJ1-4; unclear D gene. The CDR3 has 14 residues. Germline lookup yields CDR1 SGHVS and CDR2 FQNEAQ. V shed 2 bases and J shed 4 bases, with 8 bases lying between them. CDR3 bases: TGTGCCAGCAGCTTAAGGCCTCTTAATGAAAAACTGTTTTTT. Residues: CASSLRPLNEKLFF.

The chain combines TRBV11-2 with TRBJ1-2; the match to TRBD1 covers 8 bases. V was clipped by 6 bases and J by 3 bases; unmatched bases: 9. This CDR3 has 15 amino acids. CDR1 is SGHAT, CDR2 FQNNGV, per germline. CDR3 in amino acids: CASRRGQGEDYGYTF. CDR3 bases: TGTGCCAGCAGACGAGGACAGGGCGAGGACTATGGCTACACCTTC.

The rearrangement uses TRBV5-4 and TRBJ1-3; D may be TRBD1 (6 bases). The CDR3 extends over 16 amino acids. Trimming took 0 bases from V and 2 from J, leaving 12 bases between them. Germline V lookup: CDR1 SGHNT, CDR2 YYREEE (reference sequence). The CDR3 DNA sequence: TGTGCCAGCAGCTTGGAGGGGGAAGGGACTGGAAACACCATATATTTT. It is translated as CASSLEGEGTGNTIYF.

The count of this clone is one. This chain joins TRBV6-1 and TRBJ2-7; 11 bases are shared with TRBD1. CDR3 length equals 15 residues. Germline V gene lookup returns CDR1 MNHNS and CDR2 SASEGT. V lost 4 bases to trimming and J lost 5 bases; unmatched junction nucleotides: 7. The DNA of the CDR3 is TGTGCCAGCAGTGGGACGGACAGGGGGCATCACGAGCAGTACTTC. Translated: CASSGTDRGHHEQYF.

The CDR3 region is CAWSVNRPEAFF. In DNA, the CDR3 is TGTGCCTGGAGTGTAAATAGGCCTGAAGCTTTCTTT. The V call is TRBV30, the J call TRBJ1-1; D not certain. This CDR3 is built from 12 residues. Deletions cut 0 bases from V and 6 bases from J, with 8 bases between. The germline CDR1 and CDR2 sequences are GTSNPN and SVGIG (reference sequence).

The chain links TRBV9 to TRBJ2-2; weak D call: TRBD2 (5 bases). Germline loops: CDR1 SGDLS, CDR2 YYNGEE. Trimming pared 3 bases from V and 3 bases from J, leaving 21 bases between. CDR3 length equals 18 residues. CDR3 protein: CASSARPDYGDHTGELFF. In DNA, the CDR3 is TGTGCCAGCAGCGCCCGACCAGACTACGGAGACCACACCGGGGAGCTGTTTTTT. Based on the CDR3 plus reference TRBV9 and TRBJ2-2, the full variable domain is DSGVTQTPKHLITATGQRVTLRCSPRSGDLSVYWYQQSLDQGLQFLIQYYNGEERAKGNILERFSAQQFPDLHSELNLSSLELGDSALYFCASSARPDYGDHTGELFFGEGSRLTVL.

This clone is a singleton in its sample. The V and J genes are TRBV6-5 and TRBJ1-1, with 7 nucleotides matching TRBD1. The CDR3 is made up of 13 amino acids. J lost 7 bases, V lost 4 bases, and 6 bases had no gene match. CDR1 MNHEY and CDR2 SVGAGI come from the germline V gene. Here the CDR3 reads CASSSRGVGEAFF. In nucleotides, the CDR3 is TGTGCCAGCAGTTCCAGGGGGGTAGGTGAAGCTTTCTTT.

The chain employs TRBV6-1 and TRBJ2-3, with D possibly matching TRBD2 (5 bases). V lost 2 bases, J lost 0 bases, and 12 bases lay in between. This CDR3 contains 16 residues. Germline V gene lookup returns CDR1 MNHNS and CDR2 SASEGT. CDR3 DNA: TGTGCCAGCAGTGAAAGGACTCTTACTAGCACAGATACGCAGTATTTT. Protein: CASSERTLTSTDTQYF.

This chain joins TRBV2 and TRBJ1-1; a possible D gene is TRBD1 (6 bases). This CDR3 comprises 14 residues. V lost 2 bases and J lost 5, with 12 bases in between. The germline V gene has CDR1 SNHLY and CDR2 FYNNEI. The CDR3: CASSERGRGTEAFF. CDR3 DNA sequence: TGTGCCAGCAGTGAAAGGGGCAGGGGAACTGAAGCTTTCTTT.

The chain employs TRBV5-1 and TRBJ2-2; D is perhaps TRBD2 (6 bases). V dropped 4 bases and J dropped 5 bases, with 15 bases sitting between them. CDR1 SGHRS and CDR2 YFSETQ come from the germline V gene. The CDR3 is 15 amino acids. CDR3 sequence: CASSPAAEGTGELFF. CDR3 DNA sequence: TGCGCCAGCAGCCCGGCGGCGGAGGGTACCGGGGAGCTGTTTTTT.

The chain joins TRBV18 to TRBJ1-2; 10 positions match TRBD1. The CDR3 loop spans 13 amino acids. J was trimmed by 7 bases and V by 6 bases; bases with no gene match: 5. The germline CDR1 and CDR2 sequences are KGHSH and LQKENI. Here the CDR3 DNA reads TGTGCCAGCTCGCCGGGACAGGGGTTTGGCTACACCTTC. Translated, it gives CASSPGQGFGYTF.

The chain is built from TRBV7-2 and TRBJ2-7; 8 nucleotides agree with TRBD2. Losses at the gene ends were 1 base for V and 5 bases for J; bases not matched to a gene: 4. CDR1 SGHTA and CDR2 FQGNSA come from the germline V gene. This CDR3 spans 14 amino acids. CDR3 sequence: CASSLGTSPNEQYF. The CDR3 DNA is TGTGCCAGCAGCTTAGGGACTAGCCCCAACGAGCAGTACTTC.

This clone was counted a few times. This rearrangement joins TRBV6-1 to TRBJ2-7, with D perhaps matching TRBD1 (6 bases). Germline values: CDR1 MNHNS, CDR2 SASEGT. Trimming stripped 6 bases from V and 0 bases from J, with 15 bases between. The length of the CDR3 is 15 residues. The CDR3 region has the DNA TGTGCCAGCAGAGTCACCCAGGGGAGCTCCTACGAGCAGTACTTC. It codes for CASRVTQGSSYEQYF.

The V and J genes are TRBV4-1 and TRBJ2-2, with D possibly matching TRBD1 (5 bases). This CDR3 contains 18 residues. Trimming cost V 0 bases and J 0 bases, with 14 bases left between them. Germline CDR1 and CDR2: MGHRA and YSYEKL. The chain's CDR3 is CASSQDYNRPSNTGELFF. The DNA of the CDR3 is TGCGCCAGCAGCCAAGACTACAACAGGCCCTCGAACACCGGGGAGCTGTTTTTT.

Turning to this clone: This sample also contains other DNA sequences that code for the same CDR3. The rearrangement joins TRBV7-2 to TRBJ1-1, with D possibly TRBD1 on 5 matching bases. Germline loops: CDR1 SGHTA, CDR2 FQGNSA. The CDR3 totals 14 residues. The V end lost 5 bases, the J end lost 3 bases, and 13 bases lay between the germline ends. The CDR3 coding sequence is TGTGCCAGCAGCCATCCACTGGGGGACACTGAAGCTTTCTTT. Translating it yields CASSHPLGDTEAFF.

This chain links TRBV6-6 with TRBJ1-4; 8 bases are shared with TRBD1. J gave up 6 bases and V 2 bases, and 5 bases lay outside the gene matches. Germline CDR1 MNHNY, CDR2 SVGAGI (reference sequence). The CDR3 runs to 15 residues. The CDR3 loop reads CASSYPQGAHEKLFF. CDR3 DNA: TGTGCCAGCAGTTACCCCCAGGGGGCGCATGAAAAACTGTTTTTT.

The sample holds a few counts of this clone. V usage is TRBV28 and J usage is TRBJ1-1; perhaps TRBD1 as D (5 bases). The germline CDR1 and CDR2 sequences are MDHEN and SYDVKM. V dropped 2 bases and J dropped 2 bases, with 9 bases sitting between them. The CDR3 consists of 14 residues. CDR3 sequence (DNA): TGTGCCAGCAGTTTAGGCAGGGACAACACTGAAGCTTTCTTT. It encodes CASSLGRDNTEAFF.

The chain couples TRBV5-8 to TRBJ2-7; 8 nucleotides line up with TRBD2. CDR1 and CDR2 from the germline V gene are SGHTS and YDEGEE. CDR3 length equals 15 residues. V was clipped by 4 bases and J by 3 bases; unmatched bases: 9. CDR3 in amino acids: CASSPSGGYLYEQYF. The CDR3, as DNA: TGTGCCAGCAGCCCAAGCGGGGGCTACCTCTACGAGCAGTACTTC.

This rearrangement joins TRBV6-5 to TRBJ1-2; D uncertain. CDR3 length equals 11 residues. Germline CDR1 reads MNHEY; CDR2 reads SVGAGI. Trimming pared 4 bases from V and 6 bases from J, leaving 6 bases between. CDR3 in DNA: TGTGCCAGCAGTTTCGGCGATGGCTACACCTTC. It codes for CASSFGDGYTF.

This clone has a single count. The genes are TRBV4-2 and TRBJ1-2, with 9 bases identical to TRBD1. J gave up 2 bases and V 4 bases, and 8 bases lay outside the gene matches. The CDR3 has 16 amino acids. CDR1 is LGHNA and CDR2 is YNFKEQ in the germline V gene. CDR3 sequence reads: CASSPETGGNNYGYTF. CDR3 nucleotide sequence: TGTGCCAGCAGCCCCGAGACAGGGGGAAACAACTATGGCTACACCTTC.

The CDR3 is CASSLWDGDNEQFF. The CDR3 nucleotides are TGTGCCAGCAGTTTATGGGACGGAGACAATGAGCAGTTCTTC. The chain is built from TRBV28 and TRBJ2-1; unclear D gene. CDR1 MDHEN and CDR2 SYDVKM come from the germline V gene. The ends were cut back, 0 bases at V and 5 bases at J, with 8 bases in the middle. The CDR3 is 14 amino acids.

This clone is a singleton in its sample. The chain employs TRBV7-2 and TRBJ2-2; tentative D call: TRBD2 (6 bases). CDR1 is SGHTA and CDR2 is FQGNSA in the germline V gene. The CDR3 loop spans 16 amino acids. Trimming shortened V by 4 bases and J by 0 bases, and 12 bases separated the two germline ends. The CDR3 sequence: CASSSRLGPNTGELFF. DNA for the CDR3: TGTGCCAGCAGCTCACGACTAGGCCCGAACACCGGGGAGCTGTTTTTT.

A few counts support this clone. The V and J genes are TRBV5-4 and TRBJ1-6; the D is unclear. The V and J ends lost 0 bases and 7 bases respectively, with 8 bases between them. Germline V gene lookup returns CDR1 SGHNT and CDR2 YYREEE (reference sequence). The CDR3 spans 14 residues. The CDR3 coding sequence is TGTGCCAGCAGCTTGGGACATCACAATTCACCCCTCCACTTT. It is translated as CASSLGHHNSPLHF.